A selection of T cell receptor beta chains follows, all from one sample in a study of T cells in Graves' hyperthyroidism and ophthalmopathy. Each CDR3 protein gets one entry after TCRdb re-called the multiplex PCR reads with MiXCR. In the table there are about 380,000 distinct CDR3 sequences, approximately 15% of which are singletons. The material sequenced was blood. All receptors derive from a man aged 30-40 years with Graves' hyperthyroidism that later progressed to Graves' ophthalmopathy. CDR3s include the opening cysteine and the closing phenylalanine or tryptophan.

j_call v_call cdr3_aa
TRBJ1-1 TRBV6-1 CASSEGVYAEAFF
TRBJ2-2 TRBV5-1 CASRHRFGELFF
TRBJ1-2 TRBV30 CAWTGGALGYGYTF
TRBJ2-1 TRBV7-9 CASRSERGPYNEQFF
TRBJ2-5 TRBV2 CASSTNGETQYF
TRBJ2-7 TRBV10-3 CAISQGGDEQYF
TRBJ2-1 TRBV19 CASSIGLAGGLYNEQFF
TRBJ1-3 TRBV28 CASSMSLGGNTIYF
TRBJ2-1 TRBV24-1 CATVGDERNEQFF
TRBJ1-6 TRBV6-1 CASSLQARRSPLHF
TRBJ2-1 TRBV10-3 CASTGTSPRNEQFF
TRBJ1-4 TRBV7-9 CASSFWTDEKLFF
TRBJ2-5 TRBV7-2 CASSSLQDRGGQYF
TRBJ1-1 TRBV2 CASRPGTGATEAFF
TRBJ2-2 TRBV18 CASSPDTGELFF
TRBJ2-1 TRBV7-8 CASSLLGNYNEQFF
TRBJ2-2 TRBV27 CASSPTEGAGELFF
TRBJ1-6 TRBV7-9 CASSLSGQTSPPLHF
TRBJ1-6 TRBV3-1 CASSQGLHSPLHF
TRBJ1-2 TRBV20-1 CSASPHTNNYGYTF
TRBJ2-1 TRBV7-9 CASSLERGPGNEQFF
TRBJ2-7 TRBV6-6 CASSYGKDYEQYF
TRBJ2-7 TRBV28 CASSSHETVSYEQYF
TRBJ2-2 TRBV7-3 CASSLIGTRTTGELFF
TRBJ1-5 TRBV2 CASSGLASNQPQHF
TRBJ2-7 TRBV2 CAVGTDYEQYF